The source of this T cell receptor (beta chain) is a study of T cells after yellow fever vaccination. This CDR3 is built from 14 residues. Germline lookup yields CDR1 SQVTM and CDR2 ANQGSEA. Trimming shortened V by 4 bases and J by 0 bases, and 7 bases separated the two germline ends. Study-wide points: Post-booster repertoires again held most primary-vaccination clones (roughly 95% CD4, about 90% CD8).

Points on this clonotype: Its antigen is not identified.

TCRdb re-called the 5' RACE reads with MiXCR, one entry per CDR3 protein. The sample has 170,000 or so distinct CDR3 sequences, approximately 6.2% seen once; the top ten hold 2.5% to 3.5%. This TCR derives from a man aged 18 to 29 who received the YFV17D yellow fever vaccine. The rearrangement joins TRBV29-1 to TRBJ2-6; D is ambiguous. The sequences come from CD4+ T cells sorted from PBMCs, collected on the day of the first yellow fever vaccination. CDR3 amino acids: CSVASNSGANVLTF. CDR3 bases: TGCAGCGTTGCGAGCAACTCTGGGGCCAACGTCCTGACTTTC.